A selection of T cell receptor beta chains follows, all from one sample in a study of blood T cell repertoires in COVID-19. Profiling relied on immunoSEQ multiplex PCR, and the TCRdb table lists in-frame clones only, not all of them. The table includes about 180,000 clones, 81% detected once. The sample comprised peripheral blood. The receptors were sampled from a woman aged 80 or over with COVID-19, enrolled during active disease. Both conserved end residues are part of each CDR3. The order of the fields is J gene, CDR3 length, D gene, clone size, V gene, CDR3 DNA, CDR3 protein. D genes are given only for firm matches. Size tells how often a clone was seen (once, few, many) or the class of an expanded clone, and some rows leave it out.

j_gene: TRBJ1-5; len: 13; d_gene: NA; abundance: NA; v_gene: TRBV12-3/TRBV12-4; CDR3nt: TGTGCCAGCAGTTTAGTGGCAGGCCAGCCCCAGCATTTT; CDR3aa: CASSLVAGQPQHF
j_gene: TRBJ2-7; len: 15; d_gene: TRBD1; abundance: NA; v_gene: TRBV7-9; CDR3nt: TGTGCCAGCAGCTTAACCGGGACAGGGGGCTACGAGCAGTACTTC; CDR3aa: CASSLTGTGGYEQYF
j_gene: TRBJ2-7; len: 14; d_gene: TRBD1; abundance: NA; v_gene: TRBV10-3; CDR3nt: TGTGCCATCAGTGTCGACAGGGGAGCTTGGGAGCAGTACTTC; CDR3aa: CAISVDRGAWEQYF
j_gene: TRBJ2-7; len: 11; d_gene: NA; abundance: NA; v_gene: TRBV2; CDR3nt: TGTGCCAGCAGTGGAGAGTCCGAGCAGTACTTC; CDR3aa: CASSGESEQYF
j_gene: TRBJ2-3; len: 16; d_gene: TRBD1; abundance: NA; v_gene: TRBV5-8; CDR3nt: TGTGCCAGCAGCTGGACAGGGGACTCTAGCACAGATACGCAGTATTTT; CDR3aa: CASSWTGDSSTDTQYF
j_gene: TRBJ2-7; len: 14; d_gene: TRBD1; abundance: few; v_gene: TRBV10-3; CDR3nt: TGTGCCATCAGTGGGACAGGGGGTTCCTACGAGCAGTACTTC; CDR3aa: CAISGTGGSYEQYF
j_gene: TRBJ1-4; len: 12; d_gene: TRBD1; abundance: NA; v_gene: TRBV6-5; CDR3nt: TGTGCCAGCAGTCGGAACAGGGGAAAACTGTTTTTT; CDR3aa: CASSRNRGKLFF
j_gene: TRBJ1-2; len: 13; d_gene: NA; abundance: NA; v_gene: TRBV19; CDR3nt: TGTGCCAGTAGGCACCTTAACAGGGATGGCTACACCTTC; CDR3aa: CASRHLNRDGYTF
j_gene: TRBJ1-2; len: 14; d_gene: NA; abundance: NA; v_gene: TRBV7-2; CDR3nt: TGTGCCAGCAGCTCCGAGGGGGTTAGTGTTGGCTACACCTTC; CDR3aa: CASSSEGVSVGYTF
j_gene: TRBJ2-1; len: 13; d_gene: NA; abundance: NA; v_gene: TRBV28; CDR3nt: TGTGCCAGCAGAGGGGGTCCCTACAATGAGCAGTTCTTC; CDR3aa: CASRGGPYNEQFF
j_gene: TRBJ2-4; len: 15; d_gene: TRBD2; abundance: NA; v_gene: TRBV28; CDR3nt: TGTGCCAGCAGTTCAGGGAGGGTCGGCAAAAACATTCAGTACTTC; CDR3aa: CASSSGRVGKNIQYF
j_gene: TRBJ1-5; len: 16; d_gene: TRBD1; abundance: NA; v_gene: TRBV4-1; CDR3nt: TGCGCCAGCAGCCCCGGGACAGGGGGCTACAATCAGCCCCAGCATTTT; CDR3aa: CASSPGTGGYNQPQHF
j_gene: TRBJ1-6; len: 15; d_gene: TRBD1; abundance: NA; v_gene: TRBV10-3; CDR3nt: TGTGCCATCAGTTCGGGACAGGGCTATAATTCACCCCTCCACTTT; CDR3aa: CAISSGQGYNSPLHF
j_gene: TRBJ1-2; len: 14; d_gene: TRBD1; abundance: NA; v_gene: TRBV6-5; CDR3nt: TGTGCCAGCAGGGGGGGACAGCTGATCTATGGCTACACCTTC; CDR3aa: CASRGGQLIYGYTF
j_gene: TRBJ1-1; len: 15; d_gene: TRBD1; abundance: NA; v_gene: TRBV19; CDR3nt: TGTGCCAGTAGTATGGAGGACAGGCCGAACACTGAAGCTTTCTTT; CDR3aa: CASSMEDRPNTEAFF
j_gene: TRBJ2-1; len: 16; d_gene: TRBD2; abundance: NA; v_gene: TRBV19; CDR3nt: TGTGCCAGTAGTATAGAGGGGGGAGGGAAACGTAATGAGCAGTTCTTC; CDR3aa: CASSIEGGGKRNEQFF
j_gene: TRBJ1-4; len: 15; d_gene: NA; abundance: NA; v_gene: TRBV2; CDR3nt: TGTGCCAGCAGTGAATGGCTGACTGGCGGTGAAAAACTGTTTTTT; CDR3aa: CASSEWLTGGEKLFF
j_gene: TRBJ1-5; len: 14; d_gene: TRBD1; abundance: NA; v_gene: TRBV3-1/TRBV3-2; CDR3nt: TGTGCCAGCAGCTTACGACAGGGGGCATGGTCCCAGCATTTT; CDR3aa: CASSLRQGAWSQHF
j_gene: TRBJ2-1; len: 15; d_gene: TRBD2; abundance: few; v_gene: TRBV3-1/TRBV3-2; CDR3nt: TGTGCCAGCAGCCAAGCAGCGGGGTTGTTGGGTGAGCAGTTCTTC; CDR3aa: CASSQAAGLLGEQFF
j_gene: TRBJ1-2; len: 14; d_gene: NA; abundance: NA; v_gene: TRBV6-5; CDR3nt: TGTGCCAGCAGTTCTCGGGGTCATAACTATGGCTACACCTTC; CDR3aa: CASSSRGHNYGYTF
j_gene: TRBJ1-2; len: 14; d_gene: TRBD1; abundance: NA; v_gene: TRBV6-5; CDR3nt: TGTGCCAGCAGTTACTGGGACAGGGGGCCTGGCTACACCTTC; CDR3aa: CASSYWDRGPGYTF
j_gene: TRBJ2-5; len: 14; d_gene: TRBD2; abundance: NA; v_gene: TRBV5-4; CDR3nt: TGTGCCAGCAGCATCTGGGGGGGACAAGAGACCCAGTACTTC; CDR3aa: CASSIWGGQETQYF
j_gene: TRBJ1-5; len: 14; d_gene: NA; abundance: NA; v_gene: TRBV19; CDR3nt: TGTGCCAGTAGTATGAGGGGGAGCAATCAGCCCCAGCATTTT; CDR3aa: CASSMRGSNQPQHF
j_gene: TRBJ2-3; len: 17; d_gene: TRBD2; abundance: NA; v_gene: TRBV7-8; CDR3nt: TGTGCCAGCAGCCCGCGGGGGGCTTTAGTTGGCACAGATACGCAGTATTTT; CDR3aa: CASSPRGALVGTDTQYF
j_gene: TRBJ2-3; len: 16; d_gene: NA; abundance: NA; v_gene: TRBV10-3; CDR3nt: TGTGCCATCAGTGAGTCGAGAACAGGGCGTTGGGATACGCAGTATTTT; CDR3aa: CAISESRTGRWDTQYF
j_gene: TRBJ1-5; len: 19; d_gene: TRBD1; abundance: NA; v_gene: TRBV27; CDR3nt: TGTGCCAGCAGTTTCGGGGGCGGGACAGGGGGGTTATACAATCAGCCCCAGCATTTT; CDR3aa: CASSFGGGTGGLYNQPQHF
j_gene: TRBJ2-5; len: 14; d_gene: NA; abundance: NA; v_gene: TRBV6-1; CDR3nt: TGTGCCAGCAGTGAAGCGCGGGGACGGGAGACCCAGTACTTC; CDR3aa: CASSEARGRETQYF
j_gene: TRBJ2-1; len: 17; d_gene: TRBD2; abundance: NA; v_gene: TRBV11-2; CDR3nt: TGTGCCAGCAGCTTAGTAGGGCTAGCGGGGGGGCCGGCCCAGCAGTTCTTC; CDR3aa: CASSLVGLAGGPAQQFF
j_gene: TRBJ2-7; len: 15; d_gene: NA; abundance: once; v_gene: TRBV6-5; CDR3nt: TGTGCCAGCAGTTACGGGCAGGGGGGCATCTACGAGCAGTACTTC; CDR3aa: CASSYGQGGIYEQYF
j_gene: TRBJ2-7; len: 14; d_gene: NA; abundance: NA; v_gene: TRBV6-1; CDR3nt: TGTGCCAGCAGTGAGCAGGGGACCTACTACGAGCAGTACTTC; CDR3aa: CASSEQGTYYEQYF
j_gene: TRBJ1-3; len: 12; d_gene: TRBD1; abundance: NA; v_gene: TRBV4-3; CDR3nt: TGCGCCAGCAGCCGGGACAGAAGGACCATATATTTT; CDR3aa: CASSRDRRTIYF
j_gene: TRBJ1-1; len: 14; d_gene: NA; abundance: NA; v_gene: TRBV5-4; CDR3nt: TGTGCCAGCAGCTTGGCGCCAGGCGAATATTGGGCTTTCTTT; CDR3aa: CASSLAPGEYWAFF
j_gene: TRBJ2-1; len: 19; d_gene: TRBD2; abundance: NA; v_gene: TRBV3-1/TRBV3-2; CDR3nt: TGTGCCAGCAGCCCTTGGGGTGCTAGCGGGAGTTACTCCTACAATGAGCAGTTCTTC; CDR3aa: CASSPWGASGSYSYNEQFF
j_gene: TRBJ1-6; len: 15; d_gene: NA; abundance: NA; v_gene: TRBV9; CDR3nt: TGTGCCAGCAGTGACAGTTCCTCCTATAATTCACCCCTCCACTTT; CDR3aa: CASSDSSSYNSPLHF
j_gene: TRBJ2-1; len: 13; d_gene: NA; abundance: NA; v_gene: TRBV14; CDR3nt: TGTGCCAGCAGCCCCCTAGCGTACAATGAGCAGTTCTTC; CDR3aa: CASSPLAYNEQFF
j_gene: TRBJ2-2; len: 15; d_gene: NA; abundance: NA; v_gene: TRBV21-1; CDR3nt: TGTGCCAGCAGCAAGGGGGCTAGCGGAACCGGGGAGCTGTTTTTT; CDR3aa: CASSKGASGTGELFF
j_gene: TRBJ2-6; len: 15; d_gene: NA; abundance: few; v_gene: TRBV7-2; CDR3nt: TGTGCCAGCAGCGAGCAGGTCTCTGGGGCCAACGTCCTGACTTTC; CDR3aa: CASSEQVSGANVLTF
j_gene: TRBJ2-1; len: 12; d_gene: NA; abundance: few; v_gene: TRBV2; CDR3nt: TGTGCCAAGTCGGGACTCCACAATGAGCAGTTCTTC; CDR3aa: CAKSGLHNEQFF
j_gene: TRBJ2-3; len: 15; d_gene: TRBD2; abundance: NA; v_gene: TRBV5-1; CDR3nt: TGCGCCAGCAGCCCGATGACTAGCGGCACAGATACGCAGTATTTT; CDR3aa: CASSPMTSGTDTQYF
j_gene: TRBJ2-1; len: 17; d_gene: TRBD2; abundance: NA; v_gene: TRBV4-1; CDR3nt: TGCGCCAGCAGCCATCCCCACGGGGGGACTAGCGACAATGAGCAGTTCTTC; CDR3aa: CASSHPHGGTSDNEQFF
j_gene: TRBJ1-3; len: 16; d_gene: TRBD1; abundance: NA; v_gene: TRBV18; CDR3nt: TGTGCCAGCTCACCGGAGCTGCAGGGGGCTGGAAACACCATATATTTT; CDR3aa: CASSPELQGAGNTIYF
j_gene: TRBJ2-5; len: 13; d_gene: TRBD2; abundance: NA; v_gene: TRBV15; CDR3nt: TGTGCCACCAGCACCGGGACTAGCGGCACCCAGTACTTC; CDR3aa: CATSTGTSGTQYF
j_gene: TRBJ2-7; len: 16; d_gene: NA; abundance: NA; v_gene: TRBV6-4; CDR3nt: TGTGCCAGCAGTGACATCGATCCGGGGGTCCTCTACGAGCAGTACTTC; CDR3aa: CASSDIDPGVLYEQYF